The present T cell receptor beta chain was sequenced within a study of T cells in Graves' hyperthyroidism and ophthalmopathy. Study outcomes and limitations: Most thyroid-expanded clonotypes above 0.001 were also found in blood.

RNA transcripts were the template for amplifying TCR beta CDR3 regions. HTBI primers drove first-round RT-PCR of the TCR CDR3. One entry per CDR3 protein results from TCRdb running MiXCR on the multiplex PCR reads. The profile shows 600,000 or so distinct CDR3 sequences, around 15% of them singletons. To note about this clonotype: Its antigen is still unknown.

Disease duration was under 3 months in the ophthalmopathy patients, who also had a Clinical Activity Score of at least 3 and a NOSPECS grade of at least 4. Exclusion criteria comprised uncontrolled infection, other autoimmune disease, pregnancy or lactation. Clinical symptoms, serum thyroxine, TRAb, thyroid ultrasound and orbital computed tomography established diagnosis. Sequencing used blood. The TCR comes from a woman aged 45-59 years with Graves' ophthalmopathy.

This chain's CDR3 is CASSQHLLREDTGELFF. The CDR3 DNA reads TGCGCCAGCAGCCAACACCTACTGCGGGAGGACACCGGGGAGCTGTTTTTT. The V call is TRBV4-3, the J call TRBJ2-2; 8 bases align to TRBD2. The germline gives CDR1 LGHNA, CDR2 YSLEER. The CDR3 sequence is 17 residues long. The V segment lost 2 bases and the J segment 3 bases; nucleotides outside the gene matches: 8.